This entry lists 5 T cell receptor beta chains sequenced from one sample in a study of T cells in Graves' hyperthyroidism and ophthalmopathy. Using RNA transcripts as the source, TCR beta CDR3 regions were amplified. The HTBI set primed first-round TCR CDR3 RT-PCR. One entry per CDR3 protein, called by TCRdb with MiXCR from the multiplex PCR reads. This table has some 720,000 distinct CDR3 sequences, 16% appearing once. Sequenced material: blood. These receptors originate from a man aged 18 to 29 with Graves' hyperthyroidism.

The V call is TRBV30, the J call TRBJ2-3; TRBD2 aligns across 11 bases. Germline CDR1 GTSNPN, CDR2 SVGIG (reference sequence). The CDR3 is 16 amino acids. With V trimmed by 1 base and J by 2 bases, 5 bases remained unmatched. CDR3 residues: CAWSGLGLADTDTQYF. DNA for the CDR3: TGTGCCTGGAGTGGATTGGGACTAGCGGACACAGATACGCAGTATTTT.

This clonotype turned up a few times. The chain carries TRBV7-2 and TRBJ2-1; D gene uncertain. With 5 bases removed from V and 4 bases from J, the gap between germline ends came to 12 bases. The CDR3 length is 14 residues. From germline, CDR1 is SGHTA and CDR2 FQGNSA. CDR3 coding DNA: TGTGCCAGCAGCAAACCGCAAGTATACAATGAGCAGTTCTTC. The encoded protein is CASSKPQVYNEQFF.

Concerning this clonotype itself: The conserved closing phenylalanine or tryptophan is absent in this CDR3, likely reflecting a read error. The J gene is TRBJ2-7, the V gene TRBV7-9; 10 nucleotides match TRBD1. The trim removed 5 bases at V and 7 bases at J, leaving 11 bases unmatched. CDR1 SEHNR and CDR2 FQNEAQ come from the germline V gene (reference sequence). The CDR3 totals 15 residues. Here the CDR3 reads CASSLNGDRGEEQYS. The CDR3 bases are TGTGCCAGCAGCCTAAACGGGGACAGGGGCGAGGAGCAGTACTCC.

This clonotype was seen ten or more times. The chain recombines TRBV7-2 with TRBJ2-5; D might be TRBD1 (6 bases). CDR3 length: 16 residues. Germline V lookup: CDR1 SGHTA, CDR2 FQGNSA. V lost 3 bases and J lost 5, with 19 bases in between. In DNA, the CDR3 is TGTGCCAGCAGCTTTCCCTCGGGGACAACCCGCGAGACCCAGTACTTC. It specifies CASSFPSGTTRETQYF.

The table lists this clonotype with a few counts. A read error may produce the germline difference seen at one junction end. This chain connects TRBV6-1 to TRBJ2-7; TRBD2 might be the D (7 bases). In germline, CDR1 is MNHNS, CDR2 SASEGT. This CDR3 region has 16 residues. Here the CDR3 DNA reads TGTACCAGCAGTGAAGGAGAGGGGGGGAGGTCCTACGAGCAGTACTTC. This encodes CTSSEGEGGRSYEQYF.